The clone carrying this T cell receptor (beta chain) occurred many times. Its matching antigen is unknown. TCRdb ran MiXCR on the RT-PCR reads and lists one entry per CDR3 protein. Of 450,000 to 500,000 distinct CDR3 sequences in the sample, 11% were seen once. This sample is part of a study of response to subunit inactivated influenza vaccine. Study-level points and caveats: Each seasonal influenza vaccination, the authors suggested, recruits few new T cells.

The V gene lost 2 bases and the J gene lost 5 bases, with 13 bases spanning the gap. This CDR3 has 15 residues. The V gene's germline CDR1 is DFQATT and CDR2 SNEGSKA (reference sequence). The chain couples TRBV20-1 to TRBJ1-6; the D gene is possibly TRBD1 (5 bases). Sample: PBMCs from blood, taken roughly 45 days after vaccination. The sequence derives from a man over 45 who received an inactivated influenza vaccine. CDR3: CSARNYGGDNSPLHF. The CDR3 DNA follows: TGCAGTGCTAGAAACTACGGGGGTGATAATTCACCCCTCCACTTT.